This T cell receptor beta chain appears in the sequencing data of a study of CD8+ T cells in alopecia areata. Study at large: Tofacitinib was taken orally by treated patients, and the dose was 5 to 10 mg twice daily. Study-level results: Many expanded lesional clones persisted during tofacitinib (in both scalp and blood). Scalp clonality, along with expanded CD8+ clones among the top 100, was significantly decreased by tofacitinib.

Only a few counts were recorded for this clone. Its antigen remains unidentified. Following extraction, RNA underwent reverse transcription to cDNA, which served as the sequencing template. The protocol was immunoSEQ multiplex PCR, while the TCRdb copy is restricted to in-frame clones and leaves out a portion. The sample comprises 60,000 to 85,000 clones, approximately 29% of which are singletons, and 14% to 15% rests with the top ten. Treatment denoted: oral pan-JAK inhibitor, 5-10 mg twice daily. This TCR came from a human donor with alopecia areata. Source: CD8+ T cells sorted from blood, taken at week 4, from a patient treated with tofacitinib.

The DNA for the CDR3 is TGTGCCAGCAGCTACCGGGGAGGGGGCGCGGATGAGCAGTACTTC. Translated, it gives CASSYRGGGADEQYF. The rearrangement uses TRBV9 and TRBJ2-7; the D call may be TRBD1 or TRBD2 (7 bases each). V lost 4 bases and J lost 7, with 21 bases in between. This CDR3 region has 15 residues. CDR1 and CDR2 (germline): SGDLS, YYNGEE.